This TCR beta chain stems from a study of Tregs in tolerant kidney transplant recipients. Study observations and caveats: The small number of patients limits these findings pending further validation. No direct test of biological reproducibility was done here.

A word on this clone: What it binds is unknown.

V was pared by 3 bases and J by 5 bases, with 10 bases between. The CDR3 is 13 amino acids. The germline V gene encodes CDR1 LNHNV and CDR2 YYDKDF (reference sequence). Method: immunoSEQ multiplex PCR; TCRdb's copy keeps in-frame clones and lacks some. The table shows 50,000 or so clones, with about 89% occurring only once. The source material was Tregs from blood. This chain connects TRBV15 to TRBJ2-5; D may be TRBD1 or TRBD2 (6 bases each). The TCR originated in a human donor in good health. The CDR3 DNA reads as TGTGCCACCAGCAGGGGGGGCGCGGAGACCCAGTACTTC. It yields the protein CATSRGGAETQYF.